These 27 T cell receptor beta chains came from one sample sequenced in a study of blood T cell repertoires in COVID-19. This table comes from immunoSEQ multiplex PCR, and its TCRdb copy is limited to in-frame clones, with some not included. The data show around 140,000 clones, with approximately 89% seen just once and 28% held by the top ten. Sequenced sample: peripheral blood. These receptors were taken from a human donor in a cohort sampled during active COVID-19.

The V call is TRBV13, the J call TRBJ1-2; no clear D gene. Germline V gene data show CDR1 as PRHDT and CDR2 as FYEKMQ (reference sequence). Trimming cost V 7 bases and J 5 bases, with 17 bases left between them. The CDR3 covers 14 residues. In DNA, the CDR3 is TGTGCCAGCACCACTGGCCGGGGAGTTTATGGCTACACCTTC. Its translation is CASTTGRGVYGYTF.

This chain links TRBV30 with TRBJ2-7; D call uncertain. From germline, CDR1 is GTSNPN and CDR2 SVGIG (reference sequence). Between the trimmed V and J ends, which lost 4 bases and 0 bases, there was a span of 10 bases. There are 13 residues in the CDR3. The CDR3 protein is CAWNGGSSYEQYF. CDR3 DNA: TGTGCCTGGAACGGCGGTAGCTCCTACGAGCAGTACTTC.

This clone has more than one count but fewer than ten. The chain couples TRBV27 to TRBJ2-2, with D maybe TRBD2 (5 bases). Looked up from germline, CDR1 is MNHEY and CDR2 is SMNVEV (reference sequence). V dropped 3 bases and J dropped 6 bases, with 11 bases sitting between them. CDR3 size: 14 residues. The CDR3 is CASSFRRTAGELFF. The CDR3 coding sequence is TGTGCCAGCAGTTTCCGGAGGACGGCCGGGGAGCTGTTTTTT.

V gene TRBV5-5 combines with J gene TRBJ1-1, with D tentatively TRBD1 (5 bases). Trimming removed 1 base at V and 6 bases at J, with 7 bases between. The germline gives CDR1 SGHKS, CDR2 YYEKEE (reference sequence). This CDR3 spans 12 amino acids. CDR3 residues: CASSLRGAEAFF. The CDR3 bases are TGTGCCAGCAGCTTGCGGGGGGCTGAAGCTTTCTTT.

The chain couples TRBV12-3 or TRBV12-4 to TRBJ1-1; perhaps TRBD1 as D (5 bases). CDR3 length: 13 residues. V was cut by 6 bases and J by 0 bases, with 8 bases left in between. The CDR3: CASRGGVNTEAFF. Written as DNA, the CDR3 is TGTGCCAGCAGGGGGGGGGTGAACACTGAAGCTTTCTTT.

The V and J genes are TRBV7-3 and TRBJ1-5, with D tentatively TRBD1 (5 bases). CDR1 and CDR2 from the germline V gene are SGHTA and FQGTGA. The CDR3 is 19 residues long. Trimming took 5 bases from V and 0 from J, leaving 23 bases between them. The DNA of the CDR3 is TGTGCCAGCAGCACAAGCTCACAGGTCCTAAAAAATAGCAATCAGCCCCAGCATTTT. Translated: CASSTSSQVLKNSNQPQHF.

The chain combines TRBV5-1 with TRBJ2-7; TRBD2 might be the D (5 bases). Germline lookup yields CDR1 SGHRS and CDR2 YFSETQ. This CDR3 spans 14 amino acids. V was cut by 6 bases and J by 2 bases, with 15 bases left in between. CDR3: CASTPAPGAYEQYF. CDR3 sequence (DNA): TGCGCCAGCACCCCGGCCCCCGGGGCCTACGAGCAGTACTTC. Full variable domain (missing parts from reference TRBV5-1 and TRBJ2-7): KAGVTQTPRYLIKTRGQQVTLSCSPISGHRSVSWYQQTPGQGLQFLFEYFSETQRNKGNFPGRFSGRQFSNSRSEMNVSTLELGDSALYLCASTPAPGAYEQYFGPGTRLTVT.

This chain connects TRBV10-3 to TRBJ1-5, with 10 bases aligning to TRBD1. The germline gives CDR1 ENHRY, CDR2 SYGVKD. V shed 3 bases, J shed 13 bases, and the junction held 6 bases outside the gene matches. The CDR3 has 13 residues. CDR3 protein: CAISDRTGGIQHF. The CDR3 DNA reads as TGTGCCATCAGTGATCGGACAGGGGGTATTCAGCATTTT.

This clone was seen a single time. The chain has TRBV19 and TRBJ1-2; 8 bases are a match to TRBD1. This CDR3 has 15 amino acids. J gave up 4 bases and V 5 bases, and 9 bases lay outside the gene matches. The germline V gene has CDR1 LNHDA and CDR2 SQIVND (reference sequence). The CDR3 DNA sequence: TGTGCCAGTAGTTTCGGGACAGGTTTACTCTATGGCTACACCTTC. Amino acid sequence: CASSFGTGLLYGYTF.

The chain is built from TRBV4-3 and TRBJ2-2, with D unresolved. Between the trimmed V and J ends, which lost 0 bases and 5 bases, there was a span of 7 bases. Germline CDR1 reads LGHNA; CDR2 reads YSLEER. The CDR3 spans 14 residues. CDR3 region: CASSQDVGTGELFF. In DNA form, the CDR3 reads TGCGCCAGCAGCCAAGATGTCGGGACCGGGGAGCTGTTTTTT.

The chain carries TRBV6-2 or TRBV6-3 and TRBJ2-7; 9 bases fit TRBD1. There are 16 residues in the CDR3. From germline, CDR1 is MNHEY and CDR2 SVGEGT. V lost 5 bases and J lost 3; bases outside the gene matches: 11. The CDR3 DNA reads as TGTGCCAGCAGTGGAGGACAGGGGCCACTCCTCTACGAGCAGTACTTC. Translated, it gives CASSGGQGPLLYEQYF.

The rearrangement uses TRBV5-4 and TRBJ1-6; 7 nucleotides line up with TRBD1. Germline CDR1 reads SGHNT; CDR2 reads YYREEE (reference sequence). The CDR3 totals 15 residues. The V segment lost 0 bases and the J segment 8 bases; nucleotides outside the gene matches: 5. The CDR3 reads CASSLGGGGYSPLHF. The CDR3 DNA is TGTGCCAGCAGCTTGGGAGGGGGCGGTTATTCACCCCTCCACTTT.

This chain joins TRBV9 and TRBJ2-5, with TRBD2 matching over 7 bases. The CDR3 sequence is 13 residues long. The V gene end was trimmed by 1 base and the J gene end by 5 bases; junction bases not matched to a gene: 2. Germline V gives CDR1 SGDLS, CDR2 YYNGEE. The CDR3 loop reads CASSVFGGETQYF. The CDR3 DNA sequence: TGTGCCAGCAGCGTATTCGGGGGGGAGACCCAGTACTTC.

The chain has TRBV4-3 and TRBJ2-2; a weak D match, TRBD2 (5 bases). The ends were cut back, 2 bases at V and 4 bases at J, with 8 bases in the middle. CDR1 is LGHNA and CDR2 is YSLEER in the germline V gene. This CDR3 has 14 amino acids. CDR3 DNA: TGCGCCAGCAGCCAAAGACTATTCACCGGGGAGCTGTTTTTT. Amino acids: CASSQRLFTGELFF.

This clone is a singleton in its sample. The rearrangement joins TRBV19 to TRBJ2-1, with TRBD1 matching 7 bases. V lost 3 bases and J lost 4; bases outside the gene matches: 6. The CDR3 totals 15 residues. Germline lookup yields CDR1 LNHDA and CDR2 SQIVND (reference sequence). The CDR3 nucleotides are TGTGCCAGTAGTATGGGACAGCTTATGTACAATGAGCAGTTCTTC. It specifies CASSMGQLMYNEQFF.

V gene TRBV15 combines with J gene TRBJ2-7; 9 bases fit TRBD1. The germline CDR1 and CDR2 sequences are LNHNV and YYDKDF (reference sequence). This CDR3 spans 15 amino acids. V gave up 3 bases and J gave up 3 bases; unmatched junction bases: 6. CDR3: CATSRSGTGFYEQYF. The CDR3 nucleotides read TGTGCCACCAGCAGGAGCGGGACAGGGTTCTACGAGCAGTACTTC.

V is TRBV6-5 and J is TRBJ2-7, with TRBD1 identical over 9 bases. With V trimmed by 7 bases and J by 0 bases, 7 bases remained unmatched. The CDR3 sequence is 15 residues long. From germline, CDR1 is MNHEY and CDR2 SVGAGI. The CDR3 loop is CASITPGQGSYEQYF. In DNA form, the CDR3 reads TGTGCCAGCATTACGCCGGGACAGGGCTCCTACGAGCAGTACTTC.

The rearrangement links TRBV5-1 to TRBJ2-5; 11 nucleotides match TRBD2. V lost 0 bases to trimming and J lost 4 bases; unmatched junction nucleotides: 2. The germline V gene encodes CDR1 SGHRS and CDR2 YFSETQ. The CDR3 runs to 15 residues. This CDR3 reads CASSLDGTSGETQYF. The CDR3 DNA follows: TGCGCCAGCAGCTTGGATGGGACTAGCGGAGAGACCCAGTACTTC.

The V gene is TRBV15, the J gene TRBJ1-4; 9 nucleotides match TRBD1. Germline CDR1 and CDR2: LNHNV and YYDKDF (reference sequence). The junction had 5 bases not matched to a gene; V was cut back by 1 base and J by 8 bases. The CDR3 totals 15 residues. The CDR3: CATSRGGTGWEKLFF. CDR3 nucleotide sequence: TGTGCCACCAGCAGAGGGGGGACAGGGTGGGAAAAACTGTTTTTT.

CDR3 in DNA: TGTGCCAGCTCACCCTCGGGACAGGGGGCTTGGGAAGCTTTCTTT. This gives the protein CASSPSGQGAWEAFF. The V call is TRBV18, the J call TRBJ1-1, with 12 nucleotides matching TRBD1. The CDR3 is 15 residues long. The germline CDR1 and CDR2 sequences are KGHSH and LQKENI. The V and J ends lost 3 bases and 8 bases, in that order; junction bases with no gene match: 7.

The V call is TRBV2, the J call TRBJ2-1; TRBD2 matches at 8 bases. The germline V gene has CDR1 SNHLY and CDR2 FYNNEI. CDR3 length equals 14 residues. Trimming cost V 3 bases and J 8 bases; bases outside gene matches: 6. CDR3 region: CASSEFGGADEQFF. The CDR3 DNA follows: TGTGCCAGCAGTGAGTTCGGGGGGGCCGATGAGCAGTTCTTC.

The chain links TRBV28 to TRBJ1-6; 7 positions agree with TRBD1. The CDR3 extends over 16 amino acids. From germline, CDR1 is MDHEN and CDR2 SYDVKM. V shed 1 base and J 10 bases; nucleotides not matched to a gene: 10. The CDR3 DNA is TGTGCCAGCAGTTTATTCGACAGGGATTTTGGATCACCCCTCCACTTT. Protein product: CASSLFDRDFGSPLHF.

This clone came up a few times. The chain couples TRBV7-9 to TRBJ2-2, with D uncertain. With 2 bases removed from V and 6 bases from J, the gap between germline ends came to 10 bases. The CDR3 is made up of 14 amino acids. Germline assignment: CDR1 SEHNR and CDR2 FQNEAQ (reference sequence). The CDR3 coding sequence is TGTGCCAGCAGCTTAACGGTGGCGGCCGGGGAGCTGTTTTTT. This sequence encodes CASSLTVAAGELFF.

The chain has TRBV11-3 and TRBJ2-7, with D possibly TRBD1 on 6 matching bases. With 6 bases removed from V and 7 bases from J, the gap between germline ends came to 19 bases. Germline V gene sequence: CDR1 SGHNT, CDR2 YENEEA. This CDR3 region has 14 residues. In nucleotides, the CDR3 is TGTGCCAGCAGTTCTCGGGACACCCCGGGGGAGCAGTACTTC. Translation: CASSSRDTPGEQYF.

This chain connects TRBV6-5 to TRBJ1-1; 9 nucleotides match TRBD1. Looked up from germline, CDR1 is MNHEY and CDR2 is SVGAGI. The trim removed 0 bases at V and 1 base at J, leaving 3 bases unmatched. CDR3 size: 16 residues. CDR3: CASSYSGTGPNTEAFF. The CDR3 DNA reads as TGTGCCAGCAGTTACTCGGGGACAGGGCCGAACACTGAAGCTTTCTTT.

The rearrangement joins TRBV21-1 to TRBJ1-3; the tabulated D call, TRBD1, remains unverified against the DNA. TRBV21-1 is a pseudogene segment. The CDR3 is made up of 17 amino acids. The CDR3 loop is CASSPPYLTIVGNTIYF. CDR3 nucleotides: TGTGCCAGCAGCCCCCCTTACCTGACAATTGTTGGAAACACCATATATTTT.

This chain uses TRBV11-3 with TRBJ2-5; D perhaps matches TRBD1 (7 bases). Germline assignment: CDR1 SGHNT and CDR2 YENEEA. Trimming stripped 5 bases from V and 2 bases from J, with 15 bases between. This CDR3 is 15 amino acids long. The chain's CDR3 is CASSPGGQNQETQYF. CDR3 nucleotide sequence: TGTGCCAGCAGCCCCGGGGGACAGAATCAAGAGACCCAGTACTTC.